A single T cell receptor (beta chain) is shown here with its context. The data stem from a study of blood T cell repertoires in COVID-19. Overall study context: The United States, Italy and Spain were the sources of the acute and convalescent COVID-19 samples. T cells, B-cell-depleted T cells, or PBMCs supplied cDNA or gDNA.

Original handling: Reference gene primer amplification gave estimated nucleated cell counts. The assay was immunoSEQ multiplex PCR, and TCRdb's table has in-frame clones only and misses some. The DNA gave D and trimming, while V, J and clone size come from that table. The data contain some 120,000 clones, more than 75% of them singletons. The V and J ends lost 0 bases and 2 bases, in that order; junction bases with no gene match: 3. This CDR3 has 15 residues. Germline V gene lookup returns CDR1 LGHNA and CDR2 YNFKEQ. The sequence came from a human donor in a cohort sampled during active COVID-19. The chain couples TRBV4-2 to TRBJ2-7; the match to TRBD2 covers 8 bases. Material: peripheral blood. CDR3 sequence: CASSQDYGGAYEQYF. The CDR3 coding sequence is TGTGCCAGCAGCCAAGACTACGGGGGGGCCTACGAGCAGTACTTC.